Listed here are 4 T cell receptor delta chains from one sample, sequenced in a study of gamma-delta chains in newborns, infants, children. TCRdb processed the reads again with the CATT caller. The sample has just under 5,000 delta-chain clones, less than 4% seen once. The source material was blood. The receptors derive from a child who was a newborn, infant or young child, either healthy, febrile or measles-vaccinated (not recorded which).

This clone was counted between two and nine times. This may stem from a read error, because a much larger clone lies one nucleotide away. Additional DNA sequences in this sample encode the identical CDR3. The genes are TRDV2 and TRDJ2; possible D gene TRDD3, 6 bases. CDR3 size: 15 residues. Germline V gene sequence: CDR1 GEAIGNYY, CDR2 EKD. The CDR3 protein is CACDSWGSLTAQLFF. The CDR3 coding sequence is TGCGCCTGTGACTCGTGGGGATCTTTGACAGCACAACTCTTCTTT.

Sample share makes this clone medium-sized. Other DNA sequences in this sample translate to the same CDR3. The rearrangement uses TRDV2 and TRDJ3; 10 bases agree with TRDD3. The length of the CDR3 is 20 residues. The junction had 7 bases not matched to a gene; V was cut back by 0 bases and J by 0 bases. Germline CDR1 is GEAIGNYY and CDR2 is EKD. The CDR3 sequence: CACDTVLGDLSSWDTRQMFF. The CDR3 bases are TGTGCCTGTGACACCGTACTGGGGGATTTGAGCTCCTGGGACACCCGACAGATGTTTTTC.

This clone was observed a handful of times. The chain has TRAV29/DV5 and TRDJ1; 13 nucleotides line up with TRDD3. This CDR3 region has 21 residues. With V trimmed by 2 bases and J by 0 bases, 19 bases remained unmatched. Looked up from germline, CDR1 is NSMFDY and CDR2 is ISSIKDK. The CDR3 coding sequence is TGTGCAGCAAGTAAATTCCCACGTACTGGGGGATACGGACCTTACACCGATAAACTCATCTTT. Amino acids: CAASKFPRTGGYGPYTDKLIF.

Only a few counts were recorded for this clone. The CDR3 loop reads CACDSVLGTRSWDTRQMFF. The CDR3 region has the DNA TGTGCCTGTGACTCTGTACTGGGGACCCGCTCCTGGGACACCCGACAGATGTTTTTC. This sequence joins TRDV2 and TRDJ3; 7 bases match TRDD3. The germline V gene has CDR1 GEAIGNYY and CDR2 EKD. J was trimmed by 0 bases and V by 3 bases; bases with no gene match: 10. This CDR3 contains 19 residues.